Presented here are 8 T cell receptor beta chains from one specimen sequenced in a study of vaccination effects on CD4 cells after COVID-19. The protocol was immunoSEQ multiplex PCR, while the TCRdb copy is restricted to in-frame clones and leaves out a portion. The table records approximately 54,000 clones, roughly 76% of them present only once. Their antigens are not known. Antigen-specific CD4+ T cells were expanded with viral peptide pools in the ViraFEST assay before sequencing. Culture proceeded for under twelve days, and CD4+ T cells were then isolated. The starting material was CD4+ T cells from PBMCs cultured with HCoV-229E spike peptides, obtained before COVID-19 vaccination. These receptors came from a human donor who received a COVID-19 vaccine.

V gene TRBV2 combines with J gene TRBJ1-2; D call uncertain. The germline V and J ends were trimmed by 3 bases and 0 bases, with 8 bases remaining between them. This CDR3 is 14 amino acids long. Germline CDR1 SNHLY, CDR2 FYNNEI. The CDR3 nucleotides are TGTGCCAGCAGTGAGGCGTCGGCTAACTATGGCTACACCTTC. Its protein is CASSEASANYGYTF. The whole variable domain, filled in from reference TRBV2 and TRBJ1-2, reads EPEVTQTPSHQVTQMGQEVILRCVPISNHLYFYWYRQILGQKVEFLVSFYNNEISEKSEIFDDQFSVERPDGSNFTLKIRSTKLEDSAMYFCASSEASANYGYTFGSGTRLTVV.

The chain links TRBV15 to TRBJ1-1, with a possible D match to TRBD1 (5 bases). Trimming left V 4 bases short and J 1 base short, with 7 bases between. Germline loops: CDR1 LNHNV, CDR2 YYDKDF (reference sequence). The CDR3 runs to 13 residues. The CDR3 coding sequence is TGTGCCACCAGCATTCAGGGGAACACTGAAGCTTTCTTT. It translates to CATSIQGNTEAFF.

This chain's CDR3 is CASSQSVSPDYNEQFF. For the CDR3, the DNA is TGCGCCAGCAGCCAATCGGTCTCGCCAGATTACAATGAGCAGTTCTTC. The chain has TRBV4-1 and TRBJ2-1; no firm D call. This CDR3 is built from 16 residues. CDR1 is MGHRA and CDR2 is YSYEKL in the germline V gene. Trimming removed 2 bases at V and 4 bases at J, with 15 bases between.

V is TRBV5-1 and J is TRBJ1-6, with 9 bases matching TRBD1. The CDR3 length is 15 residues. The germline V gene has CDR1 SGHRS and CDR2 YFSETQ. The junction had 6 bases not matched to a gene; V was cut back by 1 base and J by 10 bases. For the CDR3, the DNA is TGCGCCAGCAGCTTGCTGGGACAGGGAGGATCACCCCTCCACTTT. It encodes CASSLLGQGGSPLHF. Based on the CDR3 plus reference TRBV5-1 and TRBJ1-6, the full variable domain is KAGVTQTPRYLIKTRGQQVTLSCSPISGHRSVSWYQQTPGQGLQFLFEYFSETQRNKGNFPGRFSGRQFSNSRSEMNVSTLELGDSALYLCASSLLGQGGSPLHFGNGTRLTVT.

J is TRBJ2-5 and V is TRBV5-4; 9 positions match TRBD2. Germline assignment: CDR1 SGHNT and CDR2 YYREEE (reference sequence). V gave up 5 bases and J gave up 5 bases; unmatched junction bases: 10. CDR3 length equals 15 residues. The CDR3 sequence is CASRGGLAGFETQYF. In nucleotides, the CDR3 is TGTGCCAGCAGGGGGGGGCTAGCGGGATTTGAGACCCAGTACTTC.

The CDR3 reads CASSSPGLAGGNEQYV. CDR3 sequence (DNA): TGTGCCAGCAGTTCCCCGGGACTAGCGGGGGGGAACGAGCAGTACGTC. This chain connects TRBV6-2 or TRBV6-3 to TRBJ2-7; 16 positions agree with TRBD2. The CDR3 spans 16 residues. CDR1 and CDR2 (germline): MNHEY, SVGEGT. The junction had 5 bases not matched to a gene; V was cut back by 4 bases and J by 5 bases.

In nucleotides, the CDR3 is TGTGCCAGCAGCTACCAGCGGGGGGGCTTCTCCTACAATGAGCAGTTCTTC. This translates into CASSYQRGGFSYNEQFF. This sequence joins TRBV7-2 and TRBJ2-1, with 10 bases lining up with TRBD2. The V segment lost 4 bases and the J segment 0 bases; nucleotides outside the gene matches: 6. This CDR3 is 17 amino acids long. Germline V gene data show CDR1 as SGHTA and CDR2 as FQGNSA.

The chain employs TRBV28 and TRBJ1-5; weak D call: TRBD1 (5 bases). Germline CDR1 and CDR2: MDHEN and SYDVKM. Trimming removed 5 bases from V and 0 bases from J, with 14 bases in between. The CDR3 length is 16 residues. As DNA, the CDR3 is TGTGCCAGCAGTCTGTACGGGACCCATAGCAATCAGCCCCAGCATTTT. Its protein product is CASSLYGTHSNQPQHF.